Listed below are T cell receptor beta chains from one sample, sequenced in a study of cytomegalovirus exposure and HLA in healthy donors. Here immunoSEQ multiplex PCR was the method, and the copy in TCRdb shows in-frame clones only, minus some. Of 100,000 to 150,000 clones in the sample, around 80% were seen once. Specimen: PBMCs. The receptors shown here come from a woman between 55 and 75 years old in good health and CMV-seropositive. CDR3s include the opening cysteine and the closing phenylalanine or tryptophan. The D gene is left open where the match is weak. The size entry is marked missing in some rows and otherwise reads once, few, many or a size class.

CDR3nt: TGTGCCAGTAGTATCGCGCGCCAGGGCGTTCAGCCCCAGCATTTT
CDR3aa: CASSIARQGVQPQHF
d_gene: NA
v_gene: TRBV19
abundance: NA
len: 15
j_gene: TRBJ1-5

CDR3nt: TGTGCCAGCTCACCGCCAGAACAGGGCAACTATGGCTACACCTTC
CDR3aa: CASSPPEQGNYGYTF
d_gene: NA
v_gene: TRBV18
abundance: NA
len: 15
j_gene: TRBJ1-2

CDR3nt: TGTGCCAGCAGCTTAGTAACGCCAGTATATGGCTACACCTTC
CDR3aa: CASSLVTPVYGYTF
d_gene: NA
v_gene: TRBV7-9
abundance: few
len: 14
j_gene: TRBJ1-2

CDR3nt: TGCAGCGTTGCCGGCAGACAGACCATGAACACTGAAGCTTTCTTT
CDR3aa: CSVAGRQTMNTEAFF
d_gene: NA
v_gene: TRBV29-1
abundance: NA
len: 15
j_gene: TRBJ1-1

CDR3nt: TGTGCCAGCAGCTTAGTCCAGGGGGCACGGGAGACCCAGTACTTC
CDR3aa: CASSLVQGARETQYF
d_gene: TRBD1
v_gene: TRBV7-7
abundance: NA
len: 15
j_gene: TRBJ2-5

CDR3nt: TGTGCCAAACGGAGGGACAGGGCTACTGTAGTTGAGGCTTTCTTT
CDR3aa: CAKRRDRATVVEAFF
d_gene: TRBD1
v_gene: TRBV19
abundance: once
len: 15
j_gene: TRBJ1-1

CDR3nt: TGTGCCAGCGAGGGGAGGAGGGACGAGCAGTACTTC
CDR3aa: CASEGRRDEQYF
d_gene: NA
v_gene: TRBV19
abundance: NA
len: 12
j_gene: TRBJ2-7

CDR3nt: TGTGCCAGCAGCTACTCTACTGTCGAGCAGTACTTC
CDR3aa: CASSYSTVEQYF
d_gene: NA
v_gene: TRBV7-9
abundance: NA
len: 12
j_gene: TRBJ2-7

CDR3nt: TGTGCCAGCAGTAGGCTCGGACAGCCCTATGGCTACACCTTC
CDR3aa: CASSRLGQPYGYTF
d_gene: NA
v_gene: TRBV6-5
abundance: once
len: 14
j_gene: TRBJ1-2

CDR3nt: TGTGCCAGCAGCCGGGACAGGGTCAACAATGAGCAGTTCTTC
CDR3aa: CASSRDRVNNEQFF
d_gene: TRBD1
v_gene: TRBV14
abundance: NA
len: 14
j_gene: TRBJ2-1

CDR3nt: TGTGCCAGCAGCCAAGAAGGGGGATCAGGGGAAAAACTGTTTTTT
CDR3aa: CASSQEGGSGEKLFF
d_gene: NA
v_gene: TRBV14
abundance: NA
len: 15
j_gene: TRBJ1-4

CDR3nt: TGTGCCAGCAGCTTAGATTGGGACAGGGACGTGACTTATCAGCCCCAGCATTTT
CDR3aa: CASSLDWDRDVTYQPQHF
d_gene: TRBD1
v_gene: TRBV11-3
abundance: NA
len: 18
j_gene: TRBJ1-5

CDR3nt: TGTGCCAGCAGCCAAGATACGAACAGCATGAACACTGAAGCTTTCTTT
CDR3aa: CASSQDTNSMNTEAFF
d_gene: NA
v_gene: TRBV4-2
abundance: few
len: 16
j_gene: TRBJ1-1

CDR3nt: TGTGCCAGCTCACCACAAGGGGAAGGGCTCTATGGCTACACCTTC
CDR3aa: CASSPQGEGLYGYTF
d_gene: NA
v_gene: TRBV18
abundance: once
len: 15
j_gene: TRBJ1-2

CDR3nt: TGTGCCAGCAGCCGACAGTACGAGCAGTACTTC
CDR3aa: CASSRQYEQYF
d_gene: NA
v_gene: TRBV5-6
abundance: few
len: 11
j_gene: TRBJ2-7

CDR3nt: TGCAGCGTCCGTGGCGGGGGCGCGGGCGGCTATGGCTACACCTTC
CDR3aa: CSVRGGGAGGYGYTF
d_gene: NA
v_gene: TRBV29-1
abundance: NA
len: 15
j_gene: TRBJ1-2

CDR3nt: TGTGCCAGCAGTGAAGCCGAGACAGCTATACTATATAGCAATCAGCCCCAGCATTTT
CDR3aa: CASSEAETAILYSNQPQHF
d_gene: NA
v_gene: TRBV2
abundance: NA
len: 19
j_gene: TRBJ1-5

CDR3nt: TGTGCCTGGTCCCTCACCGGGGAGCTGTTTTTT
CDR3aa: CAWSLTGELFF
d_gene: NA
v_gene: TRBV30
abundance: NA
len: 11
j_gene: TRBJ2-2

CDR3nt: TGTGCCAGCAGACCCCGACAGGGCGGCTACACCTTC
CDR3aa: CASRPRQGGYTF
d_gene: TRBD1
v_gene: TRBV27
abundance: NA
len: 12
j_gene: TRBJ1-2

CDR3nt: TGTGCCAGTAGGGACAGGGGGGACACTGAAGCTTTCTTT
CDR3aa: CASRDRGDTEAFF
d_gene: TRBD1
v_gene: TRBV19
abundance: NA
len: 13
j_gene: TRBJ1-1

CDR3nt: TGTGCCTGGGGAGGGGCCCCTGGGGCCAACGTCCTGACTTTC
CDR3aa: CAWGGAPGANVLTF
d_gene: NA
v_gene: TRBV30
abundance: NA
len: 14
j_gene: TRBJ2-6

CDR3nt: TGTGCCAGTCCCAGGGACTATCTAAGAGAGCAGTACTTC
CDR3aa: CASPRDYLREQYF
d_gene: TRBD2
v_gene: TRBV9
abundance: NA
len: 13
j_gene: TRBJ2-7

CDR3nt: TGTGCCAGCAGCCAAGATTATGCCCGAGACTACGAGCAGTACTTC
CDR3aa: CASSQDYARDYEQYF
d_gene: NA
v_gene: TRBV4-2
abundance: NA
len: 15
j_gene: TRBJ2-7

CDR3nt: TGTGCCAGCAGCCAAGATCCGGGGCAGACAGGGCAGACCCTCCACTTT
CDR3aa: CASSQDPGQTGQTLHF
d_gene: TRBD1
v_gene: TRBV4-2
abundance: NA
len: 16
j_gene: TRBJ1-6

CDR3nt: TGTGCCACCAGCAGAGATCCGACAGGGGTGGGGCGAAAACTGTTTTTT
CDR3aa: CATSRDPTGVGRKLFF
d_gene: TRBD1
v_gene: TRBV15
abundance: NA
len: 16
j_gene: TRBJ1-4

CDR3nt: TGTGCCAGCTCACCACTCGTGCGAGAGGAGGGAAGGGCCTACAATGAGCAGTTCTTC
CDR3aa: CASSPLVREEGRAYNEQFF
d_gene: NA
v_gene: TRBV18
abundance: NA
len: 19
j_gene: TRBJ2-1

CDR3nt: TGTGCCAGCAGCGCAATCTCAGGGTTTAATGAAGCTTTCTTT
CDR3aa: CASSAISGFNEAFF
d_gene: NA
v_gene: TRBV9
abundance: NA
len: 14
j_gene: TRBJ1-1

CDR3nt: TGCGCCAGCAGCCAATTCGAAGGGGCCTACAATGAGCAGTTCTTC
CDR3aa: CASSQFEGAYNEQFF
d_gene: NA
v_gene: TRBV4-1
abundance: NA
len: 15
j_gene: TRBJ2-1

CDR3nt: TGCGCCAGCAGCAGGGGACTAGCGGATACGCAGTATTTT
CDR3aa: CASSRGLADTQYF
d_gene: TRBD2
v_gene: TRBV5-1
abundance: NA
len: 13
j_gene: TRBJ2-3

CDR3nt: TGTGCCACCCGGGGGAGGACCAAAAGTGGGGATACGCAGTATTTT
CDR3aa: CATRGRTKSGDTQYF
d_gene: NA
v_gene: TRBV6-5
abundance: NA
len: 15
j_gene: TRBJ2-3

CDR3nt: TGTGCCAGCAGCCTGCAGGCCCTCTACGAGCAGTACTTC
CDR3aa: CASSLQALYEQYF
d_gene: NA
v_gene: TRBV7-2
abundance: NA
len: 13
j_gene: TRBJ2-7

CDR3nt: TGCGCCAGCAGCCAACTGACAGGCAATGAGCAGTTCTTC
CDR3aa: CASSQLTGNEQFF
d_gene: NA
v_gene: TRBV4-1
abundance: NA
len: 13
j_gene: TRBJ2-1

CDR3nt: TGTGCCTGGAGTCCCACAGGCAGACAGCCCCAGCATTTT
CDR3aa: CAWSPTGRQPQHF
d_gene: NA
v_gene: TRBV30
abundance: once
len: 13
j_gene: TRBJ1-5

CDR3nt: TGTGCCAGTAGTTATTATAGGCGGACGGCGGAATCTGGGGCCAACGGCCTGACTTTC
CDR3aa: CASSYYRRTAESGANGLTF
d_gene: NA
v_gene: TRBV19
abundance: few
len: 19
j_gene: TRBJ2-6

CDR3nt: TGTGCCATCAACCCGACAGGGGGGAATCAGCCCCAGCATTTT
CDR3aa: CAINPTGGNQPQHF
d_gene: TRBD1
v_gene: TRBV10-3
abundance: NA
len: 14
j_gene: TRBJ1-5

CDR3nt: TGTGCCAGCAGCCCAGGCATGGGAGGGGGCTCTGGGGCCAACGTCCTGACTTTC
CDR3aa: CASSPGMGGGSGANVLTF
d_gene: NA
v_gene: TRBV7-3
abundance: NA
len: 18
j_gene: TRBJ2-6

CDR3nt: TGTGCCAGCAGCCCTTACGGGACAGGGGGTGGGGATGGCTACACCTTC
CDR3aa: CASSPYGTGGGDGYTF
d_gene: TRBD1
v_gene: TRBV11-2
abundance: NA
len: 16
j_gene: TRBJ1-2

CDR3nt: TGTGCCTGGAGTGTCGGAGCGAAGAATCAGCCCCAGCATTTT
CDR3aa: CAWSVGAKNQPQHF
d_gene: NA
v_gene: TRBV30
abundance: NA
len: 14
j_gene: TRBJ1-5

CDR3nt: TGTGCCAGCAGCTTGGACACAGTTCCTGAAGCTTTCTTT
CDR3aa: CASSLDTVPEAFF
d_gene: NA
v_gene: TRBV5-8
abundance: NA
len: 13
j_gene: TRBJ1-1

CDR3nt: TGTGCCAGCAGTGTTATTGGTAGGGAGATCTATGGCTACACCTTC
CDR3aa: CASSVIGREIYGYTF
d_gene: NA
v_gene: TRBV6-1
abundance: NA
len: 15
j_gene: TRBJ1-2

CDR3nt: TGTGCCAGCTCACCAAGGCAGGGTCGCACAGATACGCAGTATTTT
CDR3aa: CASSPRQGRTDTQYF
d_gene: NA
v_gene: TRBV18
abundance: NA
len: 15
j_gene: TRBJ2-3

CDR3nt: TGTGCCAGCAGTTTCTACGGTTCACCCCTCCACTTT
CDR3aa: CASSFYGSPLHF
d_gene: NA
v_gene: TRBV28
abundance: few
len: 12
j_gene: TRBJ1-6

CDR3nt: TGTGCCAGCAGCTTATATCGCGAGCAGTACTTC
CDR3aa: CASSLYREQYF
d_gene: NA
v_gene: TRBV11-2
abundance: NA
len: 11
j_gene: TRBJ2-7

CDR3nt: TGTGCCAGCAGCCGTCGGGAGGGAGGCGAGCAGTACTTC
CDR3aa: CASSRREGGEQYF
d_gene: TRBD2
v_gene: TRBV6-6
abundance: NA
len: 13
j_gene: TRBJ2-7

CDR3nt: TGTGCCAGCGGGGACAGGAAAGTTAATGGCTACACCTTC
CDR3aa: CASGDRKVNGYTF
d_gene: TRBD1
v_gene: TRBV19
abundance: NA
len: 13
j_gene: TRBJ1-2

CDR3nt: TGTGCCTGGAGGGGGAGCTCTGGGGCCAACGTCCTGACTTTC
CDR3aa: CAWRGSSGANVLTF
d_gene: NA
v_gene: TRBV30
abundance: NA
len: 14
j_gene: TRBJ2-6

CDR3nt: TGTGCCAGCAGCTCCGACACCTATGGCTACACCTTC
CDR3aa: CASSSDTYGYTF
d_gene: NA
v_gene: TRBV5-4
abundance: NA
len: 12
j_gene: TRBJ1-2